This TCR beta chain was found in a study of blood T cell repertoires in COVID-19 (dated by TCRdb to the early 2020s). As for the study more broadly: Samples covering the acute and convalescent phases of COVID-19 were provided by collaborators in the United States, Italy and Spain. The prospective study material was composed of cDNA or gDNA derived from T cells, B-cell-depleted T cells, or PBMCs. Subjects who had been exposed to COVID-19, were actively infected with it, or had recovered from it provided the deeply sampled blood TCRbeta repertoires that made up the dataset. A freely available public database, intended as a resource for researchers studying the immune response to SARS-CoV-2, is where the repertoires were released. The samples were drawn from the first 160 participants of the ongoing ImmuneRACE study and from roughly 1,300 subjects provided by 6 global collaborators. Sample metadata almost always included a de-identified subject ID, COVID-19 status, age in years and sex. Where available, HLA class I and class II types were taken from metadata supplied by the sample provider and were not determined by assay-based typing. What the research found in general, with its limitations: Clinical and demographic metadata were provided uncurated, with the amount varying by source and participant.

Whole blood was collected in K2EDTA tubes by collaborating institutions according to the institutions' own protocols. For TCRbeta analysis, collaborators shipped samples in one of three forms: frozen whole blood, isolated PBMCs, or DNA extracted from either of those sample types. TCRbeta CDR3 regions were amplified from genomic DNA using the immunoSEQ Assay, a bias-controlled multiplex PCR. In the original analysis: Nucleated cell counts per sample were estimated from amplification of reference gene primers within the assay. To quantify the absolute abundance of each unique TCRbeta CDR3 rearrangement, sequence reads were collapsed and filtered. For each sample, productive Simpson clonality was calculated by taking the square root of Simpson's diversity index across productive rearrangements. Entries here come from immuneACCESS through TCRdb and include only in-frame sequences with V and J called. Some clones fail to appear in such tables; in the studies checked, an unresolved V gene covers under half of the shortfall, and the cause of the remainder is unknown. V and J calls and clone size are copied from that table; D and trimming were computed from the DNA. This sample holds just under 350,000 clones; 65% to 85% were observed only once. The ten top clones hold almost 3% of the sample.

Comments on this clone: Its antigen is unknown. Per-base qualities were not stored, and no clone one base away is much larger.

Per the germline V gene, MNHEY is the CDR1 and SVGAGI is the CDR2. Inclusive of the bounding cysteine and phenylalanine, the CDR3 is 13 residues long. Just CDR3 DNA is preserved here, 39 bases in frame from base 1. Trimming accounts for 5 bases at V and 6 bases at J, while the number of junction bases matched to no gene is 5. The sequenced material came from peripheral blood. This sequence originates from a man aged 30-40 years with active or convalescent COVID-19. This chain is built from TRBV6-5 and TRBJ2-7; 9 junctional bases match TRBD1. The nucleotides read TGTGCCAGCAGTAGGACAGGGGCGATCGAGCAGTACTTC. The resulting protein is CASSRTGAIEQYF.